This is a list of T cell receptor beta chains from one sample in a study of shared clonotypes between healthy human individuals. Sequenced by immunoSEQ multiplex PCR; TCRdb stores in-frame clones only, minus some. The profile shows roughly 2.1 million clones, approximately 94% of them singletons. Sequenced material: naive CD8+ T cells from PBMCs. The receptors derive from a man in his late teens or twenties in good health. Some clones in this sample may be carry-over from other donors' samples. Each CDR3 is given with its conserved first and last residue. The order of the fields is J gene, D gene, clone size, V gene, CDR3 DNA, CDR3 protein. D genes are given only for firm matches. The size entry is marked missing in some rows and otherwise reads once, few, many or a size class.

J gene: TRBJ2-6; D gene: -; clone size: once; V gene: TRBV9; CDR3 DNA: TGTGCCAGCAGCGTAAGGAAAGGGACTGGGGCCAACGTCCTGACTTTC; CDR3 protein: CASSVRKGTGANVLTF
J gene: TRBJ2-1; D gene: TRBD2; clone size: -; V gene: TRBV27; CDR3 DNA: TGTGCCAGCAGTTGGGCTAGCGGCCACAATGAGCAGTTCTTC; CDR3 protein: CASSWASGHNEQFF
J gene: TRBJ2-1; D gene: TRBD2; clone size: -; V gene: TRBV7-9; CDR3 DNA: TGTGCCAGCAGCCGGACTAGCGGATACAATGAGCAGTTCTTC; CDR3 protein: CASSRTSGYNEQFF
J gene: TRBJ2-1; D gene: -; clone size: -; V gene: TRBV7-9; CDR3 DNA: TGTGCCAGCAGCTTAGAAAGGGGGTTGGGGGCTAGCCCATATGAGCAGTTCTTC; CDR3 protein: CASSLERGLGASPYEQFF
J gene: TRBJ2-5; D gene: -; clone size: -; V gene: TRBV25-1; CDR3 DNA: TGTGCCAGCAGTGAATACCATGAGGGGCGAGGGGAGACCCAGTACTTC; CDR3 protein: CASSEYHEGRGETQYF
J gene: TRBJ1-1; D gene: -; clone size: few; V gene: TRBV6-5; CDR3 DNA: TGTGCCAGCAGTGATGCCCCGTTGAACACTGAAGCTTTCTTT; CDR3 protein: CASSDAPLNTEAFF
J gene: TRBJ2-3; D gene: TRBD1; clone size: -; V gene: TRBV6-5; CDR3 DNA: TGTGCCAGCAGCCCTGGACAGGGGGCGGATACGCAGTATTTT; CDR3 protein: CASSPGQGADTQYF
J gene: TRBJ2-5; D gene: -; clone size: -; V gene: TRBV6-6; CDR3 DNA: TGTGCCAGCAGTTACCCCTCCTTAGGAGGGAGGGAGACCCAGTACTTC; CDR3 protein: CASSYPSLGGRETQYF
J gene: TRBJ2-1; D gene: -; clone size: -; V gene: TRBV29-1; CDR3 DNA: TGCAGCGCCCCCCTCCCGAACTCCTACAATGAGCAGTTCTTC; CDR3 protein: CSAPLPNSYNEQFF
J gene: TRBJ1-2; D gene: -; clone size: -; V gene: TRBV27; CDR3 DNA: TGTGCCAGCAGTCCCTTCGCCGGGTTCTATGGCTACACCTTC; CDR3 protein: CASSPFAGFYGYTF
J gene: TRBJ2-1; D gene: -; clone size: -; V gene: TRBV7-9; CDR3 DNA: TGTGCCAGCAGACCCACGCCGGGGGCGGGAGATACCTACAATGAGCAGTTCTTC; CDR3 protein: CASRPTPGAGDTYNEQFF
J gene: TRBJ2-2; D gene: TRBD1; clone size: -; V gene: TRBV7-9; CDR3 DNA: TGTGCCAGCAGCCAGACAGGGCTGAACACCGGGGAGCTGTTTTTT; CDR3 protein: CASSQTGLNTGELFF
J gene: TRBJ2-7; D gene: -; clone size: -; V gene: TRBV5-1; CDR3 DNA: TGCGCCAGCACCCAGAGGGGGGAAGGGTCCTACGAGCAGTACTTC; CDR3 protein: CASTQRGEGSYEQYF
J gene: TRBJ1-5; D gene: -; clone size: -; V gene: TRBV19; CDR3 DNA: TGTGCCAGTCGGCTAAGCAATCAGCCCCAGCATTTT; CDR3 protein: CASRLSNQPQHF
J gene: TRBJ2-1; D gene: TRBD2; clone size: -; V gene: TRBV7-9; CDR3 DNA: TGTGCCAGCAGCTTGAGTGCGGGAGGGCCGGGCAATGAGCAGTTCTTC; CDR3 protein: CASSLSAGGPGNEQFF
J gene: TRBJ2-7; D gene: TRBD1; clone size: once; V gene: TRBV2; CDR3 DNA: TGTGCCAGCAGGGAGGGACAGGGGCACTCCTACGAGCAGTACTTC; CDR3 protein: CASREGQGHSYEQYF
J gene: TRBJ1-1; D gene: -; clone size: -; V gene: TRBV9; CDR3 DNA: TGTGCCAGCAGCCGACGGACGGGGAACACTGAAGCTTTCTTT; CDR3 protein: CASSRRTGNTEAFF